This T cell receptor (beta chain) appears in the sequencing data of a study of graft-versus-host responses after intestinal transplantation. Study at large: Each patient got anti-thymocyte globulin induction, then tacrolimus and steroids for about 3 years.

Of note for this clone: Its specificity is not known.

Regarding the study as a whole: Early post-transplant falls in HvG clones accompanied the peak levels of circulating GvH clones. GvH clones were identified in recipient marrow, with some first appearing in ileum or blood. The presence of high graft-versus-host to host-versus-graft clonal ratios in allografts characterized patients with graft-donor T cell macrochimerism.

V gave up 0 bases and J gave up 0 bases; unmatched junction bases: 8. Germline V gene lookup returns CDR1 SGHNT and CDR2 YYREEE (reference sequence). CDR3 size: 18 residues. The method was immunoSEQ multiplex PCR; TCRdb's version includes in-frame clones alone and lacks a portion of them. The data contain 4,500 or so clones, approximately 72% of them singletons. Graft tissue was processed to release intraepithelial and lamina propria lymphocytes. This chain connects TRBV5-4 to TRBJ2-4; TRBD2 matches 8 bases. The sequences come from ileum tissue, collected 17 days after transplant. The source of this sequence is a human patient who received an intestinal transplant, so some T cells may come from the graft donor. CDR3 sequence reads: CASSLALERGLAKNIQYF. In DNA, the CDR3 is TGTGCCAGCAGCTTGGCCCTGGAGCGGGGGCTAGCCAAAAACATTCAGTACTTC. The whole variable domain, remainder taken from reference TRBV5-4 and TRBJ2-4, is ETGVTQSPTHLIKTRGQQVTLRCSSQSGHNTVSWYQQALGQGPQFIFQYYREEENGRGNFPPRFSGLQFPNYSSELNVNALELDDSALYLCASSLALERGLAKNIQYFGAGTRLSVL.